This T cell receptor beta chain was sequenced during a study of OX40 agonist ivuxolimab in advanced cancers. Looking at the study overall: Participants could have had prior anti-PD-1, anti-PD-L1 or anti-CTLA-4 therapy, and roughly 40% had some.

Clones were sequenced by immunoSEQ multiplex PCR, and TCRdb holds only the in-frame ones, with some missing. Of 22,000 or so clones listed, 75% to 80% are singletons. The CDR3 is made up of 14 amino acids. The starting material was CD4+ or CD8+ T cells sorted from blood, obtained in a trial of the OX40 agonist ivuxolimab. The receptor was derived from an adult with an advanced solid tumor such as melanoma, head and neck, liver or kidney cancer. V and J are TRBV21-1 and TRBJ1-3. TRBV21-1 is deemed a pseudogene. CDR3 loop: CATHMTTGGNTIYF. For the CDR3, the DNA is TGTGCCACCCATATGACGACGGGAGGAAACACCATATATTTT.